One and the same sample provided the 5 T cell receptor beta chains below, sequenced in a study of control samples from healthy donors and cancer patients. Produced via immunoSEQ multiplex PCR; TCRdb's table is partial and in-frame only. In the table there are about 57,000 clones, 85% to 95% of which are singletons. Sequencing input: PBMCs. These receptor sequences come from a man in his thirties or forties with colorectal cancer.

CDR3: CASSSTPMNTEAFF. The CDR3 region has the DNA TGTGCCAGCAGCTCCACGCCGATGAACACTGAAGCTTTCTTT. The V and J genes are TRBV7-9 and TRBJ1-1, with D unclear. The CDR3 consists of 14 residues. V lost 4 bases, J lost 0 bases, and 9 bases lay in between. The germline V gene encodes CDR1 SEHNR and CDR2 FQNEAQ (reference sequence).

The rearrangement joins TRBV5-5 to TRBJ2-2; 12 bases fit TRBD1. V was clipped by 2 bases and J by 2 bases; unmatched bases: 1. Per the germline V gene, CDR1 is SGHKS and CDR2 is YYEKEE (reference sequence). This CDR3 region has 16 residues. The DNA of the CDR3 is TGTGCCAGCAGCTTCGGGACAGGGGGCAACACCGGGGAGCTGTTTTTT. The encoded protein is CASSFGTGGNTGELFF.

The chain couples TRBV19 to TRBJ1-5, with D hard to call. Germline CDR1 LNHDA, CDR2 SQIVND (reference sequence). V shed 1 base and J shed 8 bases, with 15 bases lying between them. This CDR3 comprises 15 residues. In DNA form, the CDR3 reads TGTGCCAGTAGTATAGGTTTCACTTACCGTGAGCCCCAGCATTTT. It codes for CASSIGFTYREPQHF.

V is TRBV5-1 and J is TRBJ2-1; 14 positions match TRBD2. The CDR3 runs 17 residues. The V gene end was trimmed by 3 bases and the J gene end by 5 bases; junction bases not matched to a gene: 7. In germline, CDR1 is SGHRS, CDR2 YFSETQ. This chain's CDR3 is CASSSGLAGAYDNEQFF. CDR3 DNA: TGCGCCAGCAGCTCGGGACTAGCGGGGGCTTATGACAATGAGCAGTTCTTC.

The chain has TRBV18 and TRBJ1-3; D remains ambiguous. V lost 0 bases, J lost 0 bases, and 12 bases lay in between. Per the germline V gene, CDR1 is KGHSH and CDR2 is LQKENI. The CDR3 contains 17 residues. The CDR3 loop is CASSPPGTPRSGNTIYF. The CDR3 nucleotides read TGTGCCAGCTCACCACCCGGAACCCCACGCTCTGGAAACACCATATATTTT.